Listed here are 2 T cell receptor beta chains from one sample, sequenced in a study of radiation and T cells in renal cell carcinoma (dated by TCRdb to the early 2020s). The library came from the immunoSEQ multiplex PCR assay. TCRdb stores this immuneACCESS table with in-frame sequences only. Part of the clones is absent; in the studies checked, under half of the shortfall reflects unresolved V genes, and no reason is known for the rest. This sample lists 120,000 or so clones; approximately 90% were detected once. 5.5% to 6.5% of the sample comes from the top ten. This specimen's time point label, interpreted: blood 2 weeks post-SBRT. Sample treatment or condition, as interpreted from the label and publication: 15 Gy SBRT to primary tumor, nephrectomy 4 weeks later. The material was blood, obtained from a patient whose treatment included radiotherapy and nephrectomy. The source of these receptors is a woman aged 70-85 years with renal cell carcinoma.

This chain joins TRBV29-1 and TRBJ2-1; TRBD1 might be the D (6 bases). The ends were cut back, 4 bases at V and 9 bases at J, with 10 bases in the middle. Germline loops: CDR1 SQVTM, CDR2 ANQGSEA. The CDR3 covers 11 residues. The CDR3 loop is CSVGRGGEQFF. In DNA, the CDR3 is TGCAGCGTTGGTAGAGGGGGTGAGCAGTTCTTC.

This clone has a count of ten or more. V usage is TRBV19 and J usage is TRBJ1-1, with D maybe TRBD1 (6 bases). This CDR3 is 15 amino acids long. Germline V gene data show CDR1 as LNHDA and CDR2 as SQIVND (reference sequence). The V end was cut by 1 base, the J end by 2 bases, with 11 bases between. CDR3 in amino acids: CASSIGWGPNTEAFF. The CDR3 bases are TGTGCCAGTAGTATAGGATGGGGGCCCAACACTGAAGCTTTCTTT. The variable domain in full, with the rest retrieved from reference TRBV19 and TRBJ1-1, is DGGITQSPKYLFRKEGQNVTLSCEQNLNHDAMYWYRQDPGQGLRLIYYSQIVNDFQKGDIAEGYSVSREKKESFPLTVTSAQKNPTAFYLCASSIGWGPNTEAFFGQGTRLTVV.